Listed here are 23 T cell receptor beta chains from one sample, sequenced in a study of response to subunit inactivated influenza vaccine. TCRdb re-called the RT-PCR reads through MiXCR, storing one row per CDR3 protein. Altogether roughly 620,000 distinct CDR3 sequences are present, around 11% being singletons, with the ten largest covering approximately 9.9%. This sample also appeared in a second study, on T cells expressing NK-cell markers. As reported in that work: Synthesis of TCR beta cDNA relied on 5'RACE template switching carrying UMIs.

The sample here was PBMCs from blood, taken on the day of vaccination. The receptors stem from a man in his forties or fifties who received an inactivated influenza vaccine.

The V call is TRBV7-2, the J call TRBJ2-7, with 10 positions matching TRBD1. Per germline, CDR1 SGHTA and CDR2 FQGNSA. The CDR3 has 15 residues. After removal of 5 bases from V and 2 bases from J, the junction contained 6 bases not matched to a gene. The CDR3 here is CASSPRDRGAYEQYF. In nucleotides, the CDR3 is TGTGCCAGCAGCCCCCGGGACAGGGGAGCCTACGAGCAGTACTTC.

The chain has TRBV20-1 and TRBJ2-3; 12 positions agree with TRBD2. The CDR3 extends over 15 amino acids. Germline CDR1 is DFQATT and CDR2 is SNEGSKA (reference sequence). V lost 3 bases and J lost 3; bases outside the gene matches: 4. The DNA of the CDR3 is TGCAGTGCTAGGAAAGGACTAGCGGGAACAGATACGCAGTATTTT. This encodes CSARKGLAGTDTQYF.

V usage is TRBV7-2 and J usage is TRBJ2-3, with D possibly TRBD2 on 6 matching bases. Trimming removed 1 base from V and 6 bases from J, with 8 bases in between. Germline V lookup: CDR1 SGHTA, CDR2 FQGNSA. The CDR3 consists of 13 residues. Here the CDR3 reads CASSLEDYDTQYF. CDR3 DNA sequence: TGTGCCAGCAGCTTAGAGGACTACGATACGCAGTATTTT.

This clonotype was recorded a few times. V is TRBV18 and J is TRBJ2-3; D is unclear. V lost 3 bases to trimming and J lost 1 base, with 8 bases between them. The CDR3 consists of 14 residues. Germline V gene lookup returns CDR1 KGHSH and CDR2 LQKENI. The CDR3 region has the DNA TGTGCCAGCTCACCCCCATCGCGCACAGATACGCAGTATTTT. As protein: CASSPPSRTDTQYF.

This clonotype has only a few counts. The chain combines TRBV5-1 with TRBJ1-4; the match to TRBD1 covers 8 bases. This CDR3 has 16 residues. After removal of 0 bases from V and 12 bases from J, the junction contained 13 bases not matched to a gene. Germline V gene sequence: CDR1 SGHRS, CDR2 YFSETQ. CDR3 amino acids: CASSLGMTGAIGELFF. In nucleotides, the CDR3 is TGCGCCAGCAGCTTGGGAATGACAGGGGCTATCGGGGAACTGTTTTTT.

V gene TRBV4-3 combines with J gene TRBJ2-7; 7 nucleotides agree with TRBD1. CDR1 is LGHNA and CDR2 is YSLEER in the germline V gene. Unmatched junction bases numbered 4, after V lost 0 bases and J lost 5 bases. CDR3 length: 14 amino acids. DNA for the CDR3: TGCGCCAGCAGCCAAGATTGGGACAGCCACGAGCAGTACTTC. Residues: CASSQDWDSHEQYF.

The gene calls are TRBV4-2 and TRBJ2-2; possibly TRBD2 for D (5 bases). Germline lookup yields CDR1 LGHNA and CDR2 YNFKEQ. The CDR3 runs to 15 residues. V was clipped by 3 bases and J by 8 bases, with 16 bases between them. CDR3: CASSHRIGVGGELFF. In DNA, the CDR3 is TGTGCCAGCAGCCACCGCATCGGGGTTGGGGGGGAGCTGTTTTTT.

This clonotype showed up many times. V and J are TRBV6-5 and TRBJ1-1; maybe TRBD1 (5 bases). CDR1 MNHEY and CDR2 SVGAGI come from the germline V gene. Trimming took off 2 bases at V and 1 base at J, with 8 bases between the two ends. The CDR3 has 14 residues. CDR3 nucleotide sequence: TGTGCCAGCAGTTACCAGGGAGGGAACACTGAAGCTTTCTTT. Translated: CASSYQGGNTEAFF.

This clonotype has only a few counts. In nucleotides, the CDR3 is TGTGCCAGCAGCAGGGACAGGGGGACCACTGAAGCTTTCTTT. It encodes CASSRDRGTTEAFF. The chain combines TRBV5-5 with TRBJ1-1; 11 bases fit TRBD1. V trimming: 4 bases; J trimming: 4 bases; junction bases outside the gene matches: 3. Germline V gives CDR1 SGHKS, CDR2 YYEKEE (reference sequence). The CDR3 has 14 residues.

DNA of the CDR3: TGCGCCAGCAGCCAAGATCAGGACGGAGGGGCGTATGGCTACACCTTC. Translation: CASSQDQDGGAYGYTF. The J gene is TRBJ1-2, the V gene TRBV4-3, with a weak D call TRBD1 (5 bases). Trimming stripped 0 bases from V and 5 bases from J, with 16 bases between. Germline V gives CDR1 LGHNA, CDR2 YSLEER. CDR3 length: 16 amino acids.

This clonotype came up a few times. This chain links TRBV6-2 or TRBV6-3 with TRBJ2-1; a possible D gene is TRBD2 (7 bases). The V gene lost 0 bases and the J gene lost 0 bases, with 21 bases spanning the gap. Germline CDR1 is MNHEY and CDR2 is SVGEGT. This CDR3 contains 20 residues. This chain's CDR3 is CASSYSRGLGGSSSYNEQFF. Written as DNA, the CDR3 is TGTGCCAGCAGTTACTCGAGAGGACTAGGGGGGAGTAGCTCCTACAATGAGCAGTTCTTC.

This clonotype was detected only a few times. This chain joins TRBV18 and TRBJ2-6, with 7 bases identical to TRBD2. Germline CDR1 is KGHSH and CDR2 is LQKENI. V gave up 2 bases and J gave up 0 bases; unmatched junction bases: 4. The CDR3 has 17 amino acids. The CDR3 DNA is TGTGCCAGCTCACCATCGACGGGGGGCTCTGGGGCCAACGTCCTGACTTTC. Amino acid sequence: CASSPSTGGSGANVLTF.

This clonotype was picked up a small number of times. The chain couples TRBV12-3 or TRBV12-4 to TRBJ2-2; 8 bases match TRBD1. V trimming: 0 bases; J trimming: 4 bases; junction bases outside the gene matches: 7. The CDR3 length is 17 residues. CDR3: CASSLALAGGVTGELFF. CDR3 bases: TGTGCCAGCAGTTTAGCGCTGGCAGGGGGCGTCACCGGGGAGCTGTTTTTT.

The chain carries TRBV7-3 and TRBJ2-2; D unresolved. Trimming pared 5 bases from V and 8 bases from J, leaving 6 bases between. The CDR3 consists of 11 residues. The germline gives CDR1 SGHTA, CDR2 FQGTGA. The CDR3 sequence: CASSPGGELFF. The CDR3, as DNA: TGTGCCAGCAGCCCCGGGGGGGAGCTGTTTTTT.

This clonotype has more than one count but fewer than ten. The rearrangement joins TRBV20-1 to TRBJ2-5, with a possible D match to TRBD1 (6 bases). This CDR3 has 15 amino acids. V lost 4 bases to trimming and J lost 2 bases, with 17 bases between them. Germline V lookup: CDR1 DFQATT, CDR2 SNEGSKA (reference sequence). The CDR3 region is CSATGTSVSQETQYF. CDR3 in DNA: TGCAGTGCTACCGGGACATCTGTATCTCAAGAGACCCAGTACTTC.

This chain links TRBV2 with TRBJ2-1; D may match TRBD1 or TRBD2 (5 bases each). Trimming cost V 6 bases and J 0 bases, with 18 bases left between them. There are 17 residues in the CDR3. The germline V gene has CDR1 SNHLY and CDR2 FYNNEI. CDR3 bases: TGTGCCAGCAGGCTCCGGGGCCGGATAATCTCCTACAATGAGCAGTTCTTC. It is translated as CASRLRGRIISYNEQFF.

This clonotype was found a few times. This sequence joins TRBV3-1 and TRBJ2-3; D remains unclear. V lost 0 bases to trimming and J lost 0 bases, with 13 bases between them. Per the germline V gene, CDR1 is LGHDT and CDR2 is YNNKEL (reference sequence). The CDR3 has 17 amino acids. CDR3 DNA: TGTGCCAGCAGCCAAGATTACGGCGGATCTAGCACAGATACGCAGTATTTT. It codes for CASSQDYGGSSTDTQYF.

This sequence joins TRBV6-2 or TRBV6-3 and TRBJ2-7, with a weak D call TRBD1 (6 bases). The CDR3 covers 15 residues. The germline gives CDR1 MNHEY, CDR2 SVGEGT. V gave up 2 bases and J gave up 2 bases, with 13 bases separating them. The CDR3 is CASSYPDRPAYEQYF. CDR3 nucleotides: TGTGCCAGCAGTTACCCGGACAGACCAGCCTACGAGCAGTACTTC.

This chain connects TRBV6-2 or TRBV6-3 to TRBJ2-7; D call uncertain. Per germline, CDR1 MNHEY and CDR2 SVGEGT. The CDR3 consists of 15 residues. Trimming took 2 bases from V and 3 from J, leaving 14 bases between them. The CDR3 nucleotides read TGTGCCAGCAGTTACCTGGCAGGTCCTCGCTACGAGCAGTACTTC. Translated: CASSYLAGPRYEQYF.

This clonotype was counted a few times. The CDR3: CASSQGRAGGVYEQYF. As DNA, the CDR3 is TGTGCCAGCAGCCAAGGGAGGGCAGGGGGCGTCTACGAGCAGTACTTC. The chain employs TRBV14 and TRBJ2-7; 8 nucleotides agree with TRBD1. This CDR3 comprises 16 residues. Germline CDR1 SGHDN, CDR2 FVKESK. The ends lost 1 base at V and 3 bases at J; junction bases unmatched: 8.

The genes are TRBV12-3 or TRBV12-4 and TRBJ1-2, with no clear D. The CDR3 is 14 amino acids. V was clipped by 5 bases and J by 6 bases, with 16 bases between them. The DNA of the CDR3 is TGTGCCAGCAGTCGGACCGGGCCCGGCGATGGCTACACCTTC. Its protein is CASSRTGPGDGYTF.

V is TRBV27 and J is TRBJ2-7; D unresolved. This CDR3 is 15 amino acids long. Trimming shortened V by 1 base and J by 2 bases, and 12 bases separated the two germline ends. The germline gives CDR1 MNHEY, CDR2 SMNVEV (reference sequence). The CDR3 nucleotides are TGTGCCAGCAGTTTATGGGCAGAACTCCCCTACGAGCAGTACTTC. It codes for CASSLWAELPYEQYF.

The rearrangement links TRBV7-3 to TRBJ2-3; 7 nucleotides match TRBD2. V dropped 4 bases and J dropped 4; count of bases not matched to a gene: 8. The CDR3 runs to 15 residues. The germline V gene encodes CDR1 SGHTA and CDR2 FQGTGA. CDR3 nucleotides: TGTGCCAGCAGCTACGCCGGGGGAGGGGCAGATACGCAGTATTTT. Translating it yields CASSYAGGGADTQYF.